This entry lists 2 T cell receptor beta chains sequenced from one sample in a study of blood T cell repertoires in COVID-19. Method: immunoSEQ multiplex PCR; TCRdb's copy keeps in-frame clones and lacks some. The sample includes about 270,000 clones, about 85% of them seen just once. The sequenced sample was peripheral blood. Receptors were obtained from a woman aged 50 to 60 with active or convalescent COVID-19.

The rearrangement joins TRBV29-1 to TRBJ1-1; no reliable D call. V shed 5 bases and J shed 0 bases, with 10 bases lying between them. The CDR3 is made up of 13 amino acids. Germline V gene data show CDR1 as SQVTM and CDR2 as ANQGSEA. CDR3 coding DNA: TGCAGCGTTAACGAGGGAATGAACACTGAAGCTTTCTTT. Its translation is CSVNEGMNTEAFF.

The V and J genes are TRBV11-2 and TRBJ1-6; D remains ambiguous. This CDR3 region has 14 residues. Looked up from germline, CDR1 is SGHAT and CDR2 is FQNNGV. V lost 0 bases to trimming and J lost 13 bases, with 13 bases between them. CDR3 in amino acids: CASSLDQVPRPLHF. The CDR3 DNA reads TGTGCCAGCAGCTTAGATCAGGTCCCCCGCCCCCTCCACTTT. Full variable domain (outside the CDR3, taken from reference TRBV11-2 and TRBJ1-6): EAGVAQSPRYKIIEKRQSVAFWCNPISGHATLYWYQQILGQGPKLLIQFQNNGVVDDSQLPKDRFSAERLKGVDSTLKIQPAKLEDSAVYLCASSLDQVPRPLHFGNGTRLTVT.